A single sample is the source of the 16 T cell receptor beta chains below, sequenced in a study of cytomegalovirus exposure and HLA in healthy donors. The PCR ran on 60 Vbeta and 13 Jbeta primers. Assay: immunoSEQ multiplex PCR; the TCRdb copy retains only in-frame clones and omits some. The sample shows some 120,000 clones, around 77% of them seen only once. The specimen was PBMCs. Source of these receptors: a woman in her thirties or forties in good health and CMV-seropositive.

The CDR3 DNA reads as TGTGCCAGCAGCCGCCCATTCTCGACAGGGCGGGAGACCCAGTACTTC. Its translation is CASSRPFSTGRETQYF. This chain joins TRBV5-6 and TRBJ2-5; TRBD1 matches 7 bases. The CDR3 length is 16 residues. V was pared by 4 bases and J by 5 bases, with 14 bases of the junction left unmatched. Germline V gene data show CDR1 as SGHDT and CDR2 as YYEEEE. Combining the CDR3 with reference TRBV5-6 and TRBJ2-5 gives the whole variable domain DAGVTQSPTHLIKTRGQQVTLRCSPKSGHDTVSWYQQALGQGPQFIFQYYEEEERQRGNFPDRFSGHQFPNYSSELNVNALLLGDSALYLCASSRPFSTGRETQYFGPGTRLLVL.

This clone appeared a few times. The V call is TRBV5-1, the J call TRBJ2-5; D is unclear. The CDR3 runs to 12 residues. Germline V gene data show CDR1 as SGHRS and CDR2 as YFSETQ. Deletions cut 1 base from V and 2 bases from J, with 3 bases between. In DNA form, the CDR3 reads TGCGCCAGCAGCTTGCAACAAGAGACCCAGTACTTC. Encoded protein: CASSLQQETQYF.

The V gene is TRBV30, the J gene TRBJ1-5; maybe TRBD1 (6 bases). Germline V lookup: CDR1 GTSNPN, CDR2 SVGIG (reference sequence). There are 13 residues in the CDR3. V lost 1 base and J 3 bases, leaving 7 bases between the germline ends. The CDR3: CAWSDRDNQPQHF. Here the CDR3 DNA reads TGTGCCTGGAGTGACAGGGACAATCAGCCCCAGCATTTT.

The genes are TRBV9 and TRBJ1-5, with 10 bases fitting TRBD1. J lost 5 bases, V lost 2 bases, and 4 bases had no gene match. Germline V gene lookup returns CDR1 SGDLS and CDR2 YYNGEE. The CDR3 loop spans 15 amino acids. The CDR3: CASSVEGTGDQPQHF. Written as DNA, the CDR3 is TGTGCCAGCAGCGTCGAAGGGACAGGGGATCAGCCCCAGCATTTT. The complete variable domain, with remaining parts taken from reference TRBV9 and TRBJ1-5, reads DSGVTQTPKHLITATGQRVTLRCSPRSGDLSVYWYQQSLDQGLQFLIQYYNGEERAKGNILERFSAQQFPDLHSELNLSSLELGDSALYFCASSVEGTGDQPQHFGDGTRLSIL.

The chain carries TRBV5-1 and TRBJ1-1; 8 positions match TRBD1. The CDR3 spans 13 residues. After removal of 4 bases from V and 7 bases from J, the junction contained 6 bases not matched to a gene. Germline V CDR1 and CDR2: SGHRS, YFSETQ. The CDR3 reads CASSPIDRGEAFF. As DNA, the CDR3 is TGCGCCAGCAGCCCGATAGACAGGGGTGAAGCTTTCTTT.

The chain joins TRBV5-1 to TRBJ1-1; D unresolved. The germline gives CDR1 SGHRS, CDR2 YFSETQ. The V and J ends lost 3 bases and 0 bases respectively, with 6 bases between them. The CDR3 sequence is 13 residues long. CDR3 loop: CASSSPVNTEAFF. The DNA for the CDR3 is TGCGCCAGCAGCTCACCAGTGAACACTGAAGCTTTCTTT.

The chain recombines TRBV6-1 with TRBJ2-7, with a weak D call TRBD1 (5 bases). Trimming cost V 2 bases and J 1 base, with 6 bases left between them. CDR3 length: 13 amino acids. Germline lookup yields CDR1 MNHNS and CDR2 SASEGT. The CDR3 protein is CASSEHRSYEQYF. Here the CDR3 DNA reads TGTGCCAGCAGTGAACACAGGTCCTACGAGCAGTACTTC.

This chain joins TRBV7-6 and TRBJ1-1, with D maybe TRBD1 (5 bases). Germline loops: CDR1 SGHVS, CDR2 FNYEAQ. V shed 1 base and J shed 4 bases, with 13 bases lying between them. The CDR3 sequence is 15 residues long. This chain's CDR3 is CASSLEQALGTEAFF. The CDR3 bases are TGTGCCAGCAGCTTAGAACAGGCCTTGGGCACTGAAGCTTTCTTT.

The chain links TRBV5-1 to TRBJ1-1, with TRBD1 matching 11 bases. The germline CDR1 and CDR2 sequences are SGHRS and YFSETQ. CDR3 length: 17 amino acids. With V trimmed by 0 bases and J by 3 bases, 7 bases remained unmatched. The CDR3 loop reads CASSLEGQGASDTEAFF. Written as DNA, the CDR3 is TGCGCCAGCAGCTTGGAAGGACAGGGGGCGTCGGACACTGAAGCTTTCTTT.

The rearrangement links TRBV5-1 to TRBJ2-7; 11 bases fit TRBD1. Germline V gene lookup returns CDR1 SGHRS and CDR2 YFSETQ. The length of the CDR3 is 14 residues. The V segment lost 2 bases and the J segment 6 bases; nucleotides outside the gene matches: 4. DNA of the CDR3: TGCGCCAGCAGCTTACCGGGACAGGGGGGCGAGCAGTACTTC. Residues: CASSLPGQGGEQYF.

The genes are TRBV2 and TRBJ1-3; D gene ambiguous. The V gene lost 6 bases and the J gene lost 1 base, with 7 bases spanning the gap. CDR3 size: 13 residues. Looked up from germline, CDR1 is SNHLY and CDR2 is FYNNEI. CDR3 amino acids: CASSVSSGNTIYF. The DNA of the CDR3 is TGTGCCAGCAGCGTCTCTTCTGGAAACACCATATATTTT. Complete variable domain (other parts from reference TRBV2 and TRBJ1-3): EPEVTQTPSHQVTQMGQEVILRCVPISNHLYFYWYRQILGQKVEFLVSFYNNEISEKSEIFDDQFSVERPDGSNFTLKIRSTKLEDSAMYFCASSVSSGNTIYFGEGSWLTVV.

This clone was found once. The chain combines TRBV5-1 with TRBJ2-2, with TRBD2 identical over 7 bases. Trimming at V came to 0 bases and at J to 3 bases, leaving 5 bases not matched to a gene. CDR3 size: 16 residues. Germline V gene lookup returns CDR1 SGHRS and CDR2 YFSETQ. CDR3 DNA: TGCGCCAGCAGCTTGGGACTAGCTGCATACACCGGGGAGCTGTTTTTT. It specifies CASSLGLAAYTGELFF.

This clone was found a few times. The CDR3 DNA sequence: TGTGCCAGCAGTTCACGACTAGCCCTCGGGCACAATGAGCAGTTCTTC. The encoded protein is CASSSRLALGHNEQFF. The chain combines TRBV5-4 with TRBJ2-1; TRBD2 matches 7 bases. The length of the CDR3 is 16 residues. Trimming removed 5 bases from V and 5 bases from J; junction bases left unmatched: 13. Germline CDR1 reads SGHNT; CDR2 reads YYREEE (reference sequence).

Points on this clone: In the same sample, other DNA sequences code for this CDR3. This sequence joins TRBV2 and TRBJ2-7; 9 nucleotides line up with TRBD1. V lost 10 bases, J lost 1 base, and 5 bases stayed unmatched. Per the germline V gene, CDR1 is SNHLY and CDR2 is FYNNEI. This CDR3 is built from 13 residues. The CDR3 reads CAIRDRVSYEQYF. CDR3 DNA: TGTGCCATCCGGGACAGGGTTTCCTACGAGCAGTACTTC.

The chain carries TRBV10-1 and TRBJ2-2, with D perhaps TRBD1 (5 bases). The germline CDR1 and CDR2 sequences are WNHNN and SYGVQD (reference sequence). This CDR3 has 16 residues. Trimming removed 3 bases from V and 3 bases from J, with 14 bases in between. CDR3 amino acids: CASSEFTGLDTGELFF. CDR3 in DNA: TGCGCCAGCAGTGAATTCACAGGCCTAGACACCGGGGAGCTGTTTTTT.

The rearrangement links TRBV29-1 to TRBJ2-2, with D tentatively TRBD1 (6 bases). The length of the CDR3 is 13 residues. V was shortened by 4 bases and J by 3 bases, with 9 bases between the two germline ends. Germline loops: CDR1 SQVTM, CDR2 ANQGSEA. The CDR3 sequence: CSVGRGDTGELFF. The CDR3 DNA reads TGCAGCGTTGGCAGGGGCGACACCGGGGAGCTGTTTTTT.